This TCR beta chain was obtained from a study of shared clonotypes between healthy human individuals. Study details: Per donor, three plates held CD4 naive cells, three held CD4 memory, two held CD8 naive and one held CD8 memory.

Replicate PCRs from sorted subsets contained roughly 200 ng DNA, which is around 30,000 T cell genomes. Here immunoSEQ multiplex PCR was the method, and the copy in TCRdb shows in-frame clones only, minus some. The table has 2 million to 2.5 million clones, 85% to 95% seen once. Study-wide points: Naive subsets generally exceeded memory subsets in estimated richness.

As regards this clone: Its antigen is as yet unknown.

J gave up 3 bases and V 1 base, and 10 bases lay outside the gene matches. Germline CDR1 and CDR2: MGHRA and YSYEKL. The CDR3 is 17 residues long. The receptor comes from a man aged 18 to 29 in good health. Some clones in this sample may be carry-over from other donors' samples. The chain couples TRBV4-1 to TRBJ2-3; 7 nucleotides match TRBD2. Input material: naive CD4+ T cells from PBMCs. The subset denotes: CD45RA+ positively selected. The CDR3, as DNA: TGCGCCAGCAGCCAAGTCAAGGCGGGAGTAAGGACAGATACGCAGTATTTT. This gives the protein CASSQVKAGVRTDTQYF.